The next 3 T cell receptor beta chains were all read from a single sample in a study of blood T cell repertoires in COVID-19. Produced via immunoSEQ multiplex PCR; TCRdb's table is partial and in-frame only. Of approximately 97,000 clones listed, roughly 89% are singletons. The sequencing input was peripheral blood. The receptors derive from a woman aged 45 to 65 with COVID-19, enrolled during active disease.

The J gene is TRBJ2-5, the V gene TRBV24-1; 9 nucleotides match TRBD1. Trimming took 7 bases from V and 2 from J; bases not matched to a gene: 1. The CDR3 sequence is 13 residues long. The V gene's germline CDR1 is KGHDR and CDR2 SFDVKD. CDR3 DNA: TGTGCCACCAGGGACAGGGGTCAAGAGACCCAGTACTTC. Amino acids: CATRDRGQETQYF.

The rearrangement links TRBV9 to TRBJ1-6, with D maybe TRBD1 (6 bases). Germline values: CDR1 SGDLS, CDR2 YYNGEE. The CDR3 contains 16 residues. The V gene lost 3 bases and the J gene lost 6 bases, with 16 bases spanning the gap. The CDR3 bases are TGTGCCAGCAGCGCTTCGGGACACCCCTCTAATTCACCCCTCCACTTT. As protein: CASSASGHPSNSPLHF.

The rearrangement uses TRBV19 and TRBJ2-1; the D gene is possibly TRBD2 (6 bases). Germline V gene sequence: CDR1 LNHDA, CDR2 SQIVND (reference sequence). Trimming shortened V by 5 bases and J by 0 bases, and 11 bases separated the two germline ends. The CDR3 extends over 15 amino acids. CDR3 sequence reads: CASSLAGSSYNEQFF. The CDR3 DNA reads TGTGCCAGTAGTCTAGCCGGGAGCTCCTACAATGAGCAGTTCTTC.